This section outlines one T cell receptor (beta chain) sequence together with its context. Its antigen is still unknown. The PCR made use of 60 Vbeta and 13 Jbeta primers. Using immunoSEQ multiplex PCR, the repertoire was profiled, and TCRdb retains in-frame clones only, with some absent. The sample records about 82,000 clones, 75% to 90% being singletons. The data originate from a study of cytomegalovirus exposure and HLA in healthy donors. Trimming removed 1 base at V and 5 bases at J, with 20 bases between. CDR1 KGHSH and CDR2 LQKENI come from the germline V gene. The CDR3 length is 17 residues. General observations from the study: Presence/absence analyses took donor sequencing depth as roughly uniform.

The sample consisted of PBMCs. The TCR was taken from a man aged 18 to 29 in good health and CMV-seronegative. The V call is TRBV18, the J call TRBJ1-1, with D maybe TRBD1 (5 bases). The CDR3: CASSPQALDTRTTEAFF. Written as DNA, the CDR3 is TGTGCCAGCTCACCACAGGCCTTGGACACCCGAACGACTGAAGCTTTCTTT.